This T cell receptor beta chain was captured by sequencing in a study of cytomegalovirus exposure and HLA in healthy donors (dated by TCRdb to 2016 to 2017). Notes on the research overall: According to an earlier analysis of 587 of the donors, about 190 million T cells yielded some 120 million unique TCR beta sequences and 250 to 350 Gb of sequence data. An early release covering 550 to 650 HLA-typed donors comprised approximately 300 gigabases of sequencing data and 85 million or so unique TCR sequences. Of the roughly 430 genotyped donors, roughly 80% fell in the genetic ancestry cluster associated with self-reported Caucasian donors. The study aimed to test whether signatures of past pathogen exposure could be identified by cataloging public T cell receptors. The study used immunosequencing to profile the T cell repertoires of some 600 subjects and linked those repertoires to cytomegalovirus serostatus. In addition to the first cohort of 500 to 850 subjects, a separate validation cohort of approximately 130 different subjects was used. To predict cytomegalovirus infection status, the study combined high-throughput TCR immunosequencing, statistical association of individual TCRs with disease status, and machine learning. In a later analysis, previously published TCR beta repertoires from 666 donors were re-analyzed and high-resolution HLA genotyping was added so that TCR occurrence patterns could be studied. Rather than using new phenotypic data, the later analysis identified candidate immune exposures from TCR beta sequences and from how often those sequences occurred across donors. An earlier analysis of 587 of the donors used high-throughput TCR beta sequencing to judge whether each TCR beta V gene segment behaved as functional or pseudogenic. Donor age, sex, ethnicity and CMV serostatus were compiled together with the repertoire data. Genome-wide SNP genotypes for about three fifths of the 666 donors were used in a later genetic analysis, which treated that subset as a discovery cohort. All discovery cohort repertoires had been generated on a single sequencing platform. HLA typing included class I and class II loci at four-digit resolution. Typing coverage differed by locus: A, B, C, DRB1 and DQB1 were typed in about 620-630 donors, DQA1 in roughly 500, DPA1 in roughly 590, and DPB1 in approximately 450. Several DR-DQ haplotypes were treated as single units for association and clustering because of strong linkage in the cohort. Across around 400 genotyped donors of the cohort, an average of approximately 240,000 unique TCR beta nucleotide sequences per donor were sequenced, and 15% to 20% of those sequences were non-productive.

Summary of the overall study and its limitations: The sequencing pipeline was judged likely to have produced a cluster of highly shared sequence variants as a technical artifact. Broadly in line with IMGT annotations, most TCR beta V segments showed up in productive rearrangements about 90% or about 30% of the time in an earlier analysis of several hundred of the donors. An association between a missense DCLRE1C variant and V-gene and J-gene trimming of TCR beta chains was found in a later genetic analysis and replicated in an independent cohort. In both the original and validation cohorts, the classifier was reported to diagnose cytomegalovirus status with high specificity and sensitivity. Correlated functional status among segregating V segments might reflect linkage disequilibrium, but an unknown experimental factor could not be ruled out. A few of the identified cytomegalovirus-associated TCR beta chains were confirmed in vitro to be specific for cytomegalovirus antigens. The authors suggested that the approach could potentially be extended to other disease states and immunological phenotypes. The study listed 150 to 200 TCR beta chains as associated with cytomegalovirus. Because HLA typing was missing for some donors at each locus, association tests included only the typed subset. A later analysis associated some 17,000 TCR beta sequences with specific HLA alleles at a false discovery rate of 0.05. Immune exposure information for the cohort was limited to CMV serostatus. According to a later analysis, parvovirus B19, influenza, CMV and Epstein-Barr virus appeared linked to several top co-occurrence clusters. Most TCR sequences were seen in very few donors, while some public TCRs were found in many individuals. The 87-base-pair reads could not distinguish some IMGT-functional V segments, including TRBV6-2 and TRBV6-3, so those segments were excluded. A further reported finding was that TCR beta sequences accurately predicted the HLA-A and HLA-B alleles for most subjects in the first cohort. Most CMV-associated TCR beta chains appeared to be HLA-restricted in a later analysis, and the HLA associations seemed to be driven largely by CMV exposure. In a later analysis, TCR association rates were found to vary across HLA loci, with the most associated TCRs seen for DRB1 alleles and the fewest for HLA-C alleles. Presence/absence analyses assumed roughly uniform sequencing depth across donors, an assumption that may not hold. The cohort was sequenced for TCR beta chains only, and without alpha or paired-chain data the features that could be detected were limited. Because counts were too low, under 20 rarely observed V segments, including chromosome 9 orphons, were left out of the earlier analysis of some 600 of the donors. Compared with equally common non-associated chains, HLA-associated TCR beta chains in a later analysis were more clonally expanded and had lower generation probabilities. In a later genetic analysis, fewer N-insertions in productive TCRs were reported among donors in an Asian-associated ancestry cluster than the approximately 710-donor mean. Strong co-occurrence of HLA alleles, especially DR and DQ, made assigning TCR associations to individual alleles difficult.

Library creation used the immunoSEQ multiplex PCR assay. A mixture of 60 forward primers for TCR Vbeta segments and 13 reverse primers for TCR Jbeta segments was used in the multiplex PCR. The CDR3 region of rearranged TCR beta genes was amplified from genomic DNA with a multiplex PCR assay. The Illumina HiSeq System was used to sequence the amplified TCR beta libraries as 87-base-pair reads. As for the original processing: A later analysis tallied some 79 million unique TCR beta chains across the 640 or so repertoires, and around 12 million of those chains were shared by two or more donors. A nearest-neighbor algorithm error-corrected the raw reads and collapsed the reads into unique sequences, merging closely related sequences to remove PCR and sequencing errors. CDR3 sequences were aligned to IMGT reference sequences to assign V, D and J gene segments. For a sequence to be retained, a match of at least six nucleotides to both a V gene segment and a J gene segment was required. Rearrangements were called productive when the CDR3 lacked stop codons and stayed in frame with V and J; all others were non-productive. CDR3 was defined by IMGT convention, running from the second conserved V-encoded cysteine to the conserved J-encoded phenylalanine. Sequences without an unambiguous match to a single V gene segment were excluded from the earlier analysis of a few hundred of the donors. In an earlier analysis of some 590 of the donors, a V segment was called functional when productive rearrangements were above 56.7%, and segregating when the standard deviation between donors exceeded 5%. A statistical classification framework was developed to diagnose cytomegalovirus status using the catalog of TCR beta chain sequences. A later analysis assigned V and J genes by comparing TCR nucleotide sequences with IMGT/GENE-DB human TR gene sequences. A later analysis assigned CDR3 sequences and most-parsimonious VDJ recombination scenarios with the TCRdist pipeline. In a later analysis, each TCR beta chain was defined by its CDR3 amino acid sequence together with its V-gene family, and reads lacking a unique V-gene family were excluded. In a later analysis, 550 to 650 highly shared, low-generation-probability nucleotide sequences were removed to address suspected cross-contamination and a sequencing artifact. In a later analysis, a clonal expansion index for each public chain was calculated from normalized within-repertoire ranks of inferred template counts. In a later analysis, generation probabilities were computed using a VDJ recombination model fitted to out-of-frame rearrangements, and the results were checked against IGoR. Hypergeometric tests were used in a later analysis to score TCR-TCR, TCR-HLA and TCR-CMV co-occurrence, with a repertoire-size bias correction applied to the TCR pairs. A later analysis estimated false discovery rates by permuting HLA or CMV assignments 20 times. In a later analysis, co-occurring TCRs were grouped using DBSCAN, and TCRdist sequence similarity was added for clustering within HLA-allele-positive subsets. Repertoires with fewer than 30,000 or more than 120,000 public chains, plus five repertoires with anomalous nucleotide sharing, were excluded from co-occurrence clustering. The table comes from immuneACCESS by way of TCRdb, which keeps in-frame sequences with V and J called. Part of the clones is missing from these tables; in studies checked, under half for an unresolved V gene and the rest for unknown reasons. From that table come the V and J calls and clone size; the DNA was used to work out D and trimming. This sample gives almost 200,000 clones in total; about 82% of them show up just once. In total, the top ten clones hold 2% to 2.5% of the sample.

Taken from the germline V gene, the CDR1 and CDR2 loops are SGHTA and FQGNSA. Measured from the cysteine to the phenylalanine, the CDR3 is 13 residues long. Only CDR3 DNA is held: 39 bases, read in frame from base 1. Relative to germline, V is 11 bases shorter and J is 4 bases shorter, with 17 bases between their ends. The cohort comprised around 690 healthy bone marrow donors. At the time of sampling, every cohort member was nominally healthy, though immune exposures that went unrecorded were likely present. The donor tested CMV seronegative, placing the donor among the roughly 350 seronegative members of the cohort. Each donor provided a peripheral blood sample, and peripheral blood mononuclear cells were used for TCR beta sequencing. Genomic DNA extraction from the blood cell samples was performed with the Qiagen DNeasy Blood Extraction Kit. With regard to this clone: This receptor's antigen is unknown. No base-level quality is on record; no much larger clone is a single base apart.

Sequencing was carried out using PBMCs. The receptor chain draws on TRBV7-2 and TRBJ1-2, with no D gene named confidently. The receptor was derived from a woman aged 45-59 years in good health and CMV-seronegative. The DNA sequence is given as TGTGCCGAGGGCGGCCCTCAGACCTATGGCTACACCTTC. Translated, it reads CAEGGPQTYGYTF.